This TCR beta chain was found in a study of blood T cell repertoires in COVID-19. The germline V gene encodes CDR1 MGHDK and CDR2 SYGVNS. Trimming pared 6 bases from V and 4 bases from J, leaving 7 bases between. CDR3 length: 12 residues. As processed by the authors: Estimates of nucleated cell counts were drawn from the amplification of reference gene primers. Method: immunoSEQ multiplex PCR; TCRdb's copy keeps in-frame clones and lacks some. V and J calls and clone size are those listed in that table; D and trimming were worked out from the DNA. The sample includes about 38,000 clones, about 90% of them seen just once.

The chain uses TRBV25-1 and TRBJ2-1, with D unclear. The TCR was taken from a man in his 60s with COVID-19, enrolled during active disease. The sample comprised peripheral blood. The DNA for the CDR3 is TGTGCCAGCAGCTCCCTATACAATGAGCAGTTCTTC. This encodes CASSSLYNEQFF.